Each of the 4 T cell receptor beta chains below was sequenced from the same sample in a study of blood T cell repertoires in COVID-19. Using immunoSEQ multiplex PCR, the repertoire was profiled, and TCRdb retains in-frame clones only, with some absent. The sample carries approximately 250,000 clones, 80% to 90% recorded once. The sequencing input was peripheral blood. The receptors were gathered from a man between 40 and 49 years old who had recovered from COVID-19.

This clone was seen a single time. V usage is TRBV3-1 (or the pseudogene TRBV3-2) and J usage is TRBJ2-7; tentatively, D is TRBD2 (5 bases). V lost 1 base, J lost 6 bases, and 13 bases lay in between. Looked up from germline, CDR1 is LGHDT and CDR2 is YNNKEL (reference sequence). This CDR3 has 14 residues. The CDR3: CASSQASIRGEQYF. The CDR3, as DNA: TGTGCCAGCAGCCAAGCCTCTATTCGGGGCGAGCAGTACTTC.

The chain uses TRBV30 and TRBJ2-7; D remains ambiguous. V was trimmed by 2 bases and J by 2 bases, leaving 16 bases between them. CDR3 size: 15 residues. Germline CDR1 GTSNPN, CDR2 SVGIG (reference sequence). CDR3 nucleotide sequence: TGTGCCTGGAGTCCCTCCCTTGGCAGGACCTACGAGCAGTACTTC. It translates to CAWSPSLGRTYEQYF.

This chain joins TRBV2 and TRBJ1-1; 8 nucleotides align to TRBD1. Germline V gene lookup returns CDR1 SNHLY and CDR2 FYNNEI. V was pared by 7 bases and J by 0 bases, with 4 bases of the junction left unmatched. The CDR3 has 14 amino acids. Here the CDR3 DNA reads TGTGCCAGCAACACAGGGGGTATGAACACTGAAGCTTTCTTT. Translated: CASNTGGMNTEAFF.

This chain uses TRBV7-9 with TRBJ2-4; D is perhaps TRBD1 (5 bases). V gave up 6 bases and J gave up 6 bases, with 12 bases separating them. CDR3 length: 13 residues. Germline V gives CDR1 SEHNR, CDR2 FQNEAQ (reference sequence). This CDR3 reads CASRGVGLNIQYF. CDR3 nucleotides: TGTGCCAGCAGAGGGGTAGGGTTAAACATTCAGTACTTC. Using reference TRBV7-9 and TRBJ2-4 for the parts outside the CDR3, the full variable domain is DTGVSQNPRHKITKRGQNVTFRCDPISEHNRLYWYRQTLGQGPEFLTYFQNEAQLEKSRLLSDRFSAERPKGSFSTLEIQRTEQGDSAMYLCASRGVGLNIQYFGAGTRLSVL.